This T cell receptor (beta chain) derives from a study of Ad26.COV2.S vaccination and SARS-CoV-2 variants. Background on the study: Into the muscle, Ad26.COV2.S was dosed once or twice, 56 days apart. Overall study results and limits: Reportedly, after vaccination the spike-specific CD8+ and CD4+ T cell responses displayed substantial breadth. Compared with placebo recipients, vaccine recipients had higher spike-specific TCR breadth.

The data were produced by immunoSEQ multiplex PCR, yet TCRdb's version contains in-frame clones alone and is incomplete. The sample has roughly 500,000 clones, roughly 89% seen once. The CDR3 sequence is 15 residues long. V was cut by 2 bases and J by 2 bases, with 10 bases left in between. Germline-derived CDR1 and CDR2 are MNHEY and SVGEGT. On this clone: Antigen specificity is unknown.

The treatment was: 15 to 20 received Ad26.COV2.S at low or high dose, single or two shots; roughly five received placebo; per-sample allocation not given. It was on day 63 after the first vaccine or placebo injection that samples were taken. The V call is TRBV6-2 or TRBV6-3, the J call TRBJ1-5, with D unclear. Sequences were derived from peripheral blood, sampled in a trial of Ad26.COV2.S vaccine versus placebo. The sequence was collected from a person aged 18-60 years who received the Ad26.COV2.S COVID-19 vaccine or a placebo. Here the CDR3 DNA reads TGTGCCAGCAGTTACCCTGGACGGGGCAATCAGCCCCAGCATTTT. This codes for CASSYPGRGNQPQHF.